This TCR beta chain was captured by sequencing in a study of shared clonotypes between healthy human individuals. Profiled with immunoSEQ multiplex PCR; TCRdb holds only in-frame clones, not every one. The table shows over 2 million clones, with about nine tenths occurring only once. For this clone: Its antigen is unidentified.

The CDR3 runs to 14 residues. CDR1 and CDR2 from the germline V gene are KGHSH and LQKENI. The V and J ends lost 3 bases and 6 bases respectively, with 11 bases between them. Overall study results and limits: Sequencing depth was a factor that was expected to affect clonotype sharing among donors.

The sequence derives from a man aged 18 to 30 in good health. Some clones in this sample may be carry-over from other donors' samples. The chain is built from TRBV18 and TRBJ2-2; D ambiguous. The sample was naive CD4+ T cells from PBMCs. Subset defined: CD45RA+ positively selected. CDR3 sequence reads: CASSPLVRAGELFF. CDR3 coding DNA: TGTGCCAGCTCACCGCTCGTTCGGGCCGGGGAGCTGTTTTTT.